These 8 T cell receptor beta chains were all obtained from the same sample, sequenced in a study of shared clonotypes between healthy human individuals. Only in-frame clones appear in the TCRdb table, and some are missing; sequencing was by immunoSEQ multiplex PCR. The data show 550,000 to 600,000 clones, just over 75% seen once. Sequencing was carried out using PBMCs. The receptors shown here come from a woman aged 35 to 49 in good health. Some clones in this sample may be carry-over from other donors' samples.

On this clone: It is likely a read error: a sequence one base away is far more abundant. Other DNA sequences from this sample encode an identical CDR3 as well. The rearrangement uses TRBV2 and TRBJ1-1; D is unresolved. CDR3 length equals 11 residues. The germline V gene has CDR1 SNHLY and CDR2 FYNNEI. CDR3 coding DNA: TGTGCCAGCAGGGAGAACACTGAAGCCTTCTTT. The encoded protein is CASRENTEAFF.

This sequence joins TRBV5-1 and TRBJ2-3; TRBD2 agrees at 10 bases. V was pared by 4 bases and J by 5 bases, with 10 bases of the junction left unmatched. The V gene's germline CDR1 is SGHRS and CDR2 YFSETQ. This CDR3 is 16 amino acids long. The CDR3 nucleotides read TGCGCCAGCAGCGGTCTGAGCGGGAGGGCCGGAGATACGCAGTATTTT. Residues: CASSGLSGRAGDTQYF. The full variable domain, its missing parts supplied by reference TRBV5-1 and TRBJ2-3, is KAGVTQTPRYLIKTRGQQVTLSCSPISGHRSVSWYQQTPGQGLQFLFEYFSETQRNKGNFPGRFSGRQFSNSRSEMNVSTLELGDSALYLCASSGLSGRAGDTQYFGPGTRLTVL.

As to this clone: Just one base apart from a much larger clone, this may be a read error. The sample contains more than one DNA sequence encoding this CDR3. The rearrangement uses TRBV5-1 and TRBJ2-2; D remains ambiguous. Germline V CDR1 and CDR2: SGHRS, YFSETQ. V lost 0 bases to trimming and J lost 2 bases, with 5 bases between them. The CDR3 runs to 14 residues. The CDR3 DNA is TGCGCCAGCAGCTTGGACGGAAACACCGGGGAGCTGTTTTTT. Amino acids: CASSLDGNTGELFF.

There are a few counts of this clone. This rearrangement joins TRBV28 to TRBJ2-7, with a weak D call TRBD1 (6 bases). The germline gives CDR1 MDHEN, CDR2 SYDVKM. Trimming took 3 bases from V and 0 from J, leaving 21 bases between them. This CDR3 spans 18 amino acids. CDR3 nucleotide sequence: TGTGCCAGCAGTTTCCCCCTCAGGACAGACCTTAGCTCCTACGAGCAGTACTTC. It codes for CASSFPLRTDLSSYEQYF.

This clone was seen repeatedly, ten times or more. The V call is TRBV2, the J call TRBJ2-1, with 7 nucleotides matching TRBD2. V shed 6 bases and J 3 bases; nucleotides not matched to a gene: 5. This CDR3 spans 14 amino acids. Germline V lookup: CDR1 SNHLY, CDR2 FYNNEI. DNA of the CDR3: TGTGCCAGCAGGCAGCGGGACGGCTACAATGAGCAGTTCTTC. Encoded protein: CASRQRDGYNEQFF.

In this sample, this clone turned up a few times. V is TRBV30 and J is TRBJ2-7, with D tentatively TRBD1 (7 bases). Germline V gene sequence: CDR1 GTSNPN, CDR2 SVGIG (reference sequence). The CDR3 contains 14 residues. Trimming removed 5 bases at V and 4 bases at J, with 18 bases between. CDR3 in DNA: TGTGCCTGGCGGAAAGGGGCAGGGGGGTACGAGCAGTACTTC. Encoded protein: CAWRKGAGGYEQYF.

The V gene is TRBV6-1, the J gene TRBJ2-4, with a possible D match to TRBD1 (6 bases). This CDR3 has 16 amino acids. Looked up from germline, CDR1 is MNHNS and CDR2 is SASEGT. The V gene lost 1 base and the J gene lost 2 bases, with 12 bases spanning the gap. The CDR3 coding sequence is TGTGCCAGCAGTGAAGGTGTCAGGGGCACCAAAAACATTCAGTACTTC. Amino acids: CASSEGVRGTKNIQYF.

This clone was counted between two and nine times. The gene calls are TRBV7-3 and TRBJ2-7; 7 bases are a match to TRBD1. CDR1 is SGHTA, CDR2 FQGTGA, per germline. The length of the CDR3 is 16 residues. J gave up 5 bases and V 0 bases, and 10 bases lay outside the gene matches. The CDR3 bases are TGTGCCAGCAGCTTAACCGAGACAGGGTCGGTCCACGAGCAGTACTTC. Translating it yields CASSLTETGSVHEQYF.